This TCR beta chain comes out of a study of T-cell reconstitution after alpha-beta-depleted transplantation in children (dated by TCRdb to the mid-2010s). Regarding the study in general: T-cell immune reconstitution after TCRalphabeta/CD19-depleted allogeneic hematopoietic cell transplantation in children was quantitatively tracked in the study by means of TCR repertoire profiling. Paper-wide results and their limitations: The frequencies of hyperexpanded clones fell over the following months, and after one year, T-cell counts and TCRbeta diversity were mostly attributed to newly produced T cells. The apparently early alphabetaT-cell count recovery about two months after transplant was reportedly dependent on only several hundred rapidly expanded clones derived from non-depleted graft cells. The high TCRbeta diversity at day 60 in some patients was ascribed to recipient T cells and intrathymic progenitors that had survived conditioning.

The library was obtained by PCR. The sequencer listed for this sample is Illumina HiSeq 2500. TCR libraries were prepared with molecular barcoding, using unique molecular identifiers to normalize TCRbeta repertoire quantification. TCRdb reanalyzed the raw reads on its own, using fastp at Q25 for trimming and MiXCR for clone calling, and kept in-frame beta chains. Rows are unified per CDR3 protein, each entry keeping the most common DNA and genes. In all, the sample holds approximately 6,300 distinct CDR3 sequences, and 15% to 17% of those were seen once. The ten largest account for approximately 80% of the sample. Ten or more counts support this clonotype. Which antigen it targets is not known. No qualities accompany the bases; no much larger clone lies one base away. Trimming removed 2 bases from V and 3 bases from J; the gene matches leave 4 bases unexplained. CDR1 and CDR2 are read off the germline V gene as SGHRS and YFSETQ. Reading from cysteine to phenylalanine, the CDR3 counts 16 amino acids. Here the CDR3 DNA is all that survives: 48 bases in frame from base 1.

What this sample's treatment or condition label stands for: allogeneic hematopoietic cell transplantation with graft depleted of TCRalphabeta T cells and CD19 B cells. TCRalphabeta/CD19-depleted allogeneic hematopoietic cell grafts were given to the transplant recipients, all of whom were children. The chain couples TRBV5-1 to TRBJ2-5; the central 13 bases match TRBD2. The sample was PBMCs, mostly from graft donor cells, taken 180 days after TCRalphabeta/CD19-depleted stem cell transplant. This sequence originates from a patient younger than 10 who had a stem cell transplant for inherited bone marrow failure, so the T cells may come from the graft donor. The nucleotides read TGCGCCAGCAGCTTCCGACTAGCGGGGGGAAAAGAGACCCAGTACTTC. It is translated as CASSFRLAGGKETQYF.